The rows below give T cell receptor beta chains drawn from one sample of a study of T cell responses to AZD1222 COVID-19 vaccine. Data came from immunoSEQ multiplex PCR; TCRdb stores just in-frame clones and leaves some out. The sample lists over 150,000 clones; roughly 93% were seen once. The material sequenced was peripheral blood, taken 28 days after the second dose of the MenACWY control vaccine. The receptors come from an adult who received the MenACWY meningococcal vaccine as a control. Each CDR3 is given with its conserved first and last residue. A D gene is named only where the DNA matches it firmly. Where a row states a size, it is once, few, many or the class of an expanded clone; other rows omit it.

-,TRBV19,TRBD1,17,TRBJ1-2,TGTGCCAGTAGTCTTCGACAGGGCTTAAGGGGAAACTATGGCTACACCTTC,CASSLRQGLRGNYGYTF
-,TRBV6-6,-,12,TRBJ1-2,TGTGCCAGCAGCGGCCTTGGCTATGGCTACACCTTC,CASSGLGYGYTF
once,TRBV6-2/TRBV6-3,-,14,TRBJ1-1,TGTGCCAGCAGTTACTCGGGGCGGAACACTGAAGCTTTCTTT,CASSYSGRNTEAFF
-,TRBV6-5,-,16,TRBJ2-7,TGTGCCAGCAGTTACACGACAGGATGGAGCTCCTACGAGCAGTACTTC,CASSYTTGWSSYEQYF
-,TRBV2,-,14,TRBJ2-7,TGTGCCAGCAGTGAAACGGAGTCCCTCGGCGAGCAGTACTTC,CASSETESLGEQYF
-,TRBV11-2,-,13,TRBJ1-2,TGTGCCAGCAGCTCCACCGAGTGGTATGGCTACACCTTC,CASSSTEWYGYTF
-,TRBV18,-,16,TRBJ1-3,TGTGCCAGCTCACCATCAGGGGAGGTTTTCGGAAACACCATATATTTT,CASSPSGEVFGNTIYF
-,TRBV6-5,TRBD1,15,TRBJ1-6,TGTGCCAGCAGACCAGGGACAGCGCCTAATTCACCCCTCCACTTT,CASRPGTAPNSPLHF
-,TRBV15,-,12,TRBJ1-1,TGTGCCACCAGTGCCCCAGGGATTGAAGCTTTCTTT,CATSAPGIEAFF
few,TRBV30,-,12,TRBJ1-4,TGTGCCTGGAGTGGCGGATATGAAAAACTGTTTTTT,CAWSGGYEKLFF
-,TRBV7-2,-,15,TRBJ2-2,TGTGCCAGCAGCTTGGGGACCATAAACACCGGGGAGCTGTTTTTT,CASSLGTINTGELFF
-,TRBV12-3/TRBV12-4,-,13,TRBJ1-2,TGTGCCAGCAGTGCGAGGAGGGGCTATGGCTACACCTTC,CASSARRGYGYTF
-,TRBV6-1,-,14,TRBJ1-2,TGTGCCAGCAGTGAAAGGGGTTCGGGAGATGGCTACACCTTC,CASSERGSGDGYTF
-,TRBV5-5,-,17,TRBJ2-7,TGTGCCAGCAGCTTGCTGATTGGCGGGCTCTCCTCCTACGAGCAGTACTTC,CASSLLIGGLSSYEQYF
-,TRBV4-1,-,15,TRBJ1-1,TGCGCCAGCAGCCAACCCCGGGAAGGGCGGACTGAAGCTTTCTTT,CASSQPREGRTEAFF
-,TRBV25-1,-,17,TRBJ1-4,TGTGCCAGCAGTGGGAGACTTGGGGGGAAAACTAATGAAAAACTGTTTTTT,CASSGRLGGKTNEKLFF
-,TRBV7-8,-,15,TRBJ1-1,TGTGCCAGCACGACGATGGCAGGGGTGGGAACTGAAGCTTTCTTT,CASTTMAGVGTEAFF
-,TRBV19,-,14,TRBJ1-6,TGTGCCAGTAGTCTGACACCAAGGGATTCACCCCTCCACTTT,CASSLTPRDSPLHF
-,TRBV19,-,14,TRBJ2-5,TGTGCCAGTAGGGAGACCTTGACCCAAGAGACCCAGTACTTC,CASRETLTQETQYF
-,TRBV2,TRBD1,14,TRBJ2-4,TGTGCCAGCAGTGTGGACAGGGGGCGCAACATTCAGTACTTC,CASSVDRGRNIQYF
-,TRBV9,TRBD2,15,TRBJ2-2,TGTGCCAGCAGCGTGACTAGCGGGGGCACCGGGGAGCTGTTTTTT,CASSVTSGGTGELFF
-,TRBV12-3/TRBV12-4,-,13,TRBJ1-3,TGTGCCAGCAGGTCAGGGTCCGGAAACACCATATATTTT,CASRSGSGNTIYF
-,TRBV2,-,13,TRBJ1-2,TGTGCCAGCAGTGCTGGGAGGAAGGATGGCTACACCTTC,CASSAGRKDGYTF
-,TRBV5-8,-,13,TRBJ1-1,TGTGCCAGCAGCTTGGTAGAGGGCACTGAAGCTTTCTTT,CASSLVEGTEAFF
-,TRBV5-8,-,12,TRBJ1-2,TGTGCCAGCAGCTTGGTAGGATATGGCTACACCTTC,CASSLVGYGYTF
-,TRBV5-1,-,13,TRBJ1-1,TGCGCCAGCAGCTGGGAGCGGTACACTGAAGCTTTCTTT,CASSWERYTEAFF
-,TRBV5-6,-,15,TRBJ2-7,TGTGCCAGCAGCTTGGCCGCGGGCCAGACCTACGAGCAGTACTTC,CASSLAAGQTYEQYF
-,TRBV19,TRBD1,13,TRBJ1-5,TGTGCCACCGCCGACAGGGGTAATCAGCCCCAGCATTTT,CATADRGNQPQHF
-,TRBV7-9,-,13,TRBJ2-3,TGTGCCAGCAGCTTGCTTGGGGAGCATACGCAGTATTTT,CASSLLGEHTQYF
-,TRBV7-2,-,12,TRBJ2-5,TGTGCCAGCAGCTTAGCGGAAGAGACCCAGTACTTC,CASSLAEETQYF
-,TRBV28,TRBD2,15,TRBJ2-5,TGTGCCAGCAGCCCGGGAGGGGCGTTAAGGGAGACCCAGTACTTC,CASSPGGALRETQYF
-,TRBV7-9,-,15,TRBJ2-2,TGTGCCAGCAAGAGGGCCGACGGACACACCGGGGAGCTGTTTTTT,CASKRADGHTGELFF
-,TRBV5-4,-,15,TRBJ1-1,TGTGCCAGCAGCCCTCCAGGGGCTAAGGACACTGAAGCTTTCTTT,CASSPPGAKDTEAFF
-,TRBV9,-,15,TRBJ1-3,TGTGCCAGCAGTAAAAGGGGGGGCTCTGGAAACACCATATATTTT,CASSKRGGSGNTIYF
-,TRBV4-1,-,14,TRBJ1-3,TGCGCCAGCAGCCAAGGGTTTGCTGGAAACACCATATATTTT,CASSQGFAGNTIYF
-,TRBV6-5,-,13,TRBJ1-2,TGTGCCAGCAGCAAGGGCAAGATATATGGCTACACCTTC,CASSKGKIYGYTF
once,TRBV5-1,TRBD2,14,TRBJ2-5,TGCGCCAGCAGCCCGACTAGCGGGGTAGAGACCCAGTACTTC,CASSPTSGVETQYF
-,TRBV4-3,TRBD2,15,TRBJ2-5,TGCGCCAGCAGCCTGGGACTAGCGGATCAAGAGACCCAGTACTTC,CASSLGLADQETQYF